These T cell receptor beta chains were read from a single sample in a study of shared clonotypes between healthy human individuals. Generated by immunoSEQ multiplex PCR, the TCRdb table keeps only in-frame clones and is missing some. This table has some 1,400,000 clones, roughly 95% appearing once. Sample: naive CD4+ T cells sorted from blood. The receptors were gathered from a man aged 25 to 40 in good health. The CDR3 runs from the conserved cysteine through the conserved F or W. Each record gives: J gene, V gene, D gene, CDR3 DNA, CDR3 protein. D genes are given only for firm matches.

TRBJ1-5 TRBV7-8 . TGTGCCAGCAGCTTGGGCATTAGGGGTAGCAATCAGCCCCAGCATTTT CASSLGIRGSNQPQHF
TRBJ2-7 TRBV18 . TGTGCCAGCTCACCACTGATAGGGACACAATCCTACGAGCAGTACTTC CASSPLIGTQSYEQYF
TRBJ1-4 TRBV29-1 . TGCAGCGTTGCCCCAGATGCAACTAATGAAAAACTGTTTTTT CSVAPDATNEKLFF
TRBJ2-7 TRBV29-1 . TGCAGCGTTGAAGAGGGCATAGGGGTCTACGAGCAGTACTTC CSVEEGIGVYEQYF
TRBJ2-6 TRBV5-5 . TGTGCCAGCAGCGCCTACTTGTGGGCTGGGGCCAACGTCCTGACTTTC CASSAYLWAGANVLTF
TRBJ2-5 TRBV7-2 . TGTGCCAGCAGCTTTACAGCTCAAGAGACCCAGTACTTC CASSFTAQETQYF
TRBJ1-1 TRBV28 TRBD1 TGTGCCAGCGACAGGGGGCTGAACACTGAAGCTTTCTTT CASDRGLNTEAFF
TRBJ2-2 TRBV9 . TGTGCCAGCACCGGACGTCTGGGGAACACCGGGGAGCTGTTTTTT CASTGRLGNTGELFF
TRBJ1-1 TRBV6-5 TRBD1 TGTGCCAGCAGTTACTCAAGGACAGGGGGTACTTTCTTT CASSYSRTGGTFF
TRBJ1-1 TRBV7-9 TRBD1 TGTGCCAGCAGCTTAGAAGGTGGGGGACAGGTGGAAGCTTTCTTT CASSLEGGGQVEAFF